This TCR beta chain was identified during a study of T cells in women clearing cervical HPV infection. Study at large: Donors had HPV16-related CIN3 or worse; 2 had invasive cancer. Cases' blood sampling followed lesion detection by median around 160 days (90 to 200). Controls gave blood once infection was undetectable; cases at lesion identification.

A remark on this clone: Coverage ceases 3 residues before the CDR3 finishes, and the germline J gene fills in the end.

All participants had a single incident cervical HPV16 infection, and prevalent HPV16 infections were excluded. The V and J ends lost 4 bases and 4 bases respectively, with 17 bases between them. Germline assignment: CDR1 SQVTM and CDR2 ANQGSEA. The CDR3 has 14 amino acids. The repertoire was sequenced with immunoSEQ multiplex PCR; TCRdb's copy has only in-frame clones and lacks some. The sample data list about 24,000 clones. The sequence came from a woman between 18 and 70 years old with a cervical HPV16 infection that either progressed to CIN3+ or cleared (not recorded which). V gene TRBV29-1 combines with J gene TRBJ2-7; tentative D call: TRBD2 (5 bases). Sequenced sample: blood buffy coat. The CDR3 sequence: CSVGRGASGYEQYF. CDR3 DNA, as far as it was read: TGCAGCGTTGGCCGGGGAGCGTCGGGGTACGAG.